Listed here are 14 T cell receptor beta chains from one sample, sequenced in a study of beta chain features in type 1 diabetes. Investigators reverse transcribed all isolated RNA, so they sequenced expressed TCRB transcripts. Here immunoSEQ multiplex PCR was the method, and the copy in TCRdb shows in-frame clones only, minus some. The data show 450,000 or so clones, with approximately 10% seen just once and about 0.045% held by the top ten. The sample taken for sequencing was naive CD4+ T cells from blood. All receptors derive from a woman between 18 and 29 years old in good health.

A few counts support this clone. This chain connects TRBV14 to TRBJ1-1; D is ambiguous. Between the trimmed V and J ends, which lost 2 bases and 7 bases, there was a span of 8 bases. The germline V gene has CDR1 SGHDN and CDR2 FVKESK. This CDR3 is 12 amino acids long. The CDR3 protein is CASSQTSREAFF. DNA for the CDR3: TGTGCCAGCAGCCAAACCAGCCGTGAAGCTTTCTTT.

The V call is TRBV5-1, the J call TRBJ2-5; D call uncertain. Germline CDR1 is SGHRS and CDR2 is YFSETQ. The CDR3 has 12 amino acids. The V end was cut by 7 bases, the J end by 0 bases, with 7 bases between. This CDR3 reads CASGNNQETQYF. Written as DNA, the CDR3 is TGCGCCAGCGGTAATAACCAAGAGACCCAGTACTTC. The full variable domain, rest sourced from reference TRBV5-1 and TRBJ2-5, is KAGVTQTPRYLIKTRGQQVTLSCSPISGHRSVSWYQQTPGQGLQFLFEYFSETQRNKGNFPGRFSGRQFSNSRSEMNVSTLELGDSALYLCASGNNQETQYFGPGTRLLVL.

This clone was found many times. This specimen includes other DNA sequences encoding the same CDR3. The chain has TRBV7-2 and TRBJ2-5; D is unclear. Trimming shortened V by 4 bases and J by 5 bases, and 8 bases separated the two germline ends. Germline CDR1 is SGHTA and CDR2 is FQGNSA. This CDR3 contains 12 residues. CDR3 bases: TGTGCCAGCAGCTCCCCGCCGGAGACCCAGTACTTC. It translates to CASSSPPETQYF.

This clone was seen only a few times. CDR3 sequence reads: CSARRQGPQHF. The CDR3, as DNA: TGCAGTGCTAGACGACAGGGGCCCCAGCATTTT. This chain links TRBV20-1 with TRBJ1-5; 7 bases are shared with TRBD1. The CDR3 consists of 11 residues. Germline V lookup: CDR1 DFQATT, CDR2 SNEGSKA (reference sequence). The V segment lost 2 bases and the J segment 9 bases; nucleotides outside the gene matches: 1.

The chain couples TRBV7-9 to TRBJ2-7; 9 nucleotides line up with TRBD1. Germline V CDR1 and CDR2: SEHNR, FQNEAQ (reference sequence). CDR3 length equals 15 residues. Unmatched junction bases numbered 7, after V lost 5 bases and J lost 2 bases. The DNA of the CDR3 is TGTGCCAGCAGCACCGGGACAGGGACCGCCTACGAGCAGTACGTC. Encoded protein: CASSTGTGTAYEQYV.

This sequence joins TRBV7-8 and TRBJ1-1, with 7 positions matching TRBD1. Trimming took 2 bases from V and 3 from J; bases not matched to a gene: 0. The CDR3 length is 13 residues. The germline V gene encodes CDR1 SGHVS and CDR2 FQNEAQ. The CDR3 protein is CASSLTGDTEAFF. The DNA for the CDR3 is TGTGCCAGCAGCTTAACAGGGGACACTGAAGCTTTCTTT.

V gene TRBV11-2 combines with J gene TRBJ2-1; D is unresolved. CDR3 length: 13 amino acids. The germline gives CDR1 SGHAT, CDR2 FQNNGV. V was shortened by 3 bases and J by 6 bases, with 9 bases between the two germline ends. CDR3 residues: CASSFSPTNEQFF. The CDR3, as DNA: TGTGCCAGCAGCTTTAGCCCGACCAATGAGCAGTTCTTC.

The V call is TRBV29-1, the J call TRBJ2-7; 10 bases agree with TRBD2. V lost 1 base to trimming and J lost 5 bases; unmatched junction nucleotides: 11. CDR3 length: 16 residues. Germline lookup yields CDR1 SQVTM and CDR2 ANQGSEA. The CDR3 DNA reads TGCAGCGTTGAAGGGTCGACTAGCGGGCTTTTGGACGAGCAGTACTTC. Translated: CSVEGSTSGLLDEQYF.

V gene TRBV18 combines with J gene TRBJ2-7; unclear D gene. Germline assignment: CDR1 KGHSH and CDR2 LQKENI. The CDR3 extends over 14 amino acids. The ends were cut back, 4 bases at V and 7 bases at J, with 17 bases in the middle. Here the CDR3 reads CASSRMGPGSEQYV. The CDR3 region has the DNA TGTGCCAGCTCACGTATGGGTCCGGGTTCGGAGCAGTACGTC.

CDR3 nucleotide sequence: TGCGCCAGCAGAGTACAGCAGAGAAACACAGATACGCAGTATTTT. This gives the protein CASRVQQRNTDTQYF. The V and J genes are TRBV5-1 and TRBJ2-3; no reliable D call. CDR1 SGHRS and CDR2 YFSETQ come from the germline V gene. Trimming took 5 bases from V and 2 from J, leaving 15 bases between them. There are 15 residues in the CDR3.

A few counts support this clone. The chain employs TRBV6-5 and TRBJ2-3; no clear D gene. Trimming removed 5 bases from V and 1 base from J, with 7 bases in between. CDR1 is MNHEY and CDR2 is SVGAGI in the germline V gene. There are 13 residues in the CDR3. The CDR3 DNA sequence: TGTGCCAGCAGTCCCCAGGGCACAGATACGCAGTATTTT. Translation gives CASSPQGTDTQYF.

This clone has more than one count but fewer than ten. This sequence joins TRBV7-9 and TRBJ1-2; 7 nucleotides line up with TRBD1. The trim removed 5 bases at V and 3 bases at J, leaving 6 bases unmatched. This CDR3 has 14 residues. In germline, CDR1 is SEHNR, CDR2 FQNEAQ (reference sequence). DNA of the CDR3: TGTGCCAGCAGCCGAAGCACAGGGGACTATGGCTACACCTTC. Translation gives CASSRSTGDYGYTF.

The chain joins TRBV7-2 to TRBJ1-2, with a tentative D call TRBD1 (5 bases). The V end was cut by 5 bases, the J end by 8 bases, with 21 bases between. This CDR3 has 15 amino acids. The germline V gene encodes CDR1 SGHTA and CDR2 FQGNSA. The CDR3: CASSARDAGREGYTF. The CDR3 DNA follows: TGTGCCAGCAGCGCCCGGGACGCCGGAAGGGAGGGCTACACCTTC.

CDR3: CASSFARRPSSYEQYF. The CDR3 DNA reads as TGTGCCAGCAGCTTTGCCAGGCGGCCTAGCTCCTACGAGCAGTACTTC. V and J are TRBV7-8 and TRBJ2-7; D unclear. The CDR3 totals 16 residues. V lost 3 bases and J 0 bases, leaving 15 bases between the germline ends. The germline CDR1 and CDR2 sequences are SGHVS and FQNEAQ.